The 16 T cell receptor beta chains listed next were all sequenced from one sample in a study of cytomegalovirus exposure and HLA in healthy donors. The PCR had 60 Vbeta and 13 Jbeta primers. The data were produced by immunoSEQ multiplex PCR, yet TCRdb's version contains in-frame clones alone and is incomplete. The sample has 150,000 or so clones, roughly 83% seen once; the top ten hold 7.5% to 9%. The sample consisted of PBMCs. These receptors were obtained from a man aged 30 to 39 in good health and CMV-seropositive.

V and J are TRBV7-9 and TRBJ1-2; D not certain. This CDR3 spans 12 amino acids. CDR1 and CDR2 from the germline V gene are SEHNR and FQNEAQ (reference sequence). Between the trimmed V and J ends, which lost 5 bases and 7 bases, there was a span of 11 bases. The CDR3 DNA is TGTGCCAGCAGCCCGACCGGCGGTGGCTACACCTTC. Its protein is CASSPTGGGYTF. Looking up the rest from reference TRBV7-9 and TRBJ1-2 gives the full variable domain: DTGVSQNPRHKITKRGQNVTFRCDPISEHNRLYWYRQTLGQGPEFLTYFQNEAQLEKSRLLSDRFSAERPKGSFSTLEIQRTEQGDSAMYLCASSPTGGGYTFGSGTRLTVV.

This rearrangement joins TRBV30 to TRBJ1-1; D not certain. Trimming left V 3 bases short and J 6 bases short, with 11 bases between. Looked up from germline, CDR1 is GTSNPN and CDR2 is SVGIG (reference sequence). The CDR3 is made up of 12 amino acids. This chain's CDR3 is CAWRPRSAEAFF. Written as DNA, the CDR3 is TGTGCCTGGAGGCCCCGGAGCGCTGAAGCTTTCTTT.

The V call is TRBV7-9, the J call TRBJ2-7; D uncertain. Deletions cut 6 bases from V and 0 bases from J, with 9 bases between. This CDR3 contains 13 residues. The germline V gene encodes CDR1 SEHNR and CDR2 FQNEAQ (reference sequence). CDR3 coding DNA: TGTGCCAGCAGGCTTCACTCCTCCTACGAGCAGTACTTC. Its protein product is CASRLHSSYEQYF.

This sequence joins TRBV5-4 and TRBJ1-2; D not resolved. Germline V gene lookup returns CDR1 SGHNT and CDR2 YYREEE (reference sequence). CDR3 size: 14 residues. The germline V and J ends were trimmed by 4 bases and 5 bases, with 15 bases remaining between them. CDR3 protein: CASSPKTGDYGYTF. CDR3 coding DNA: TGTGCCAGCAGCCCCAAGACGGGAGATTATGGCTACACCTTC.

The chain couples TRBV7-9 to TRBJ2-7; 9 bases map to TRBD2. Germline CDR1 and CDR2: SEHNR and FQNEAQ (reference sequence). The CDR3 length is 18 residues. V lost 4 bases to trimming and J lost 4 bases; unmatched junction nucleotides: 17. The CDR3 loop reads CASSYKGGTSGRGYEQYF. CDR3 nucleotides: TGTGCCAGCAGCTACAAGGGGGGAACTAGCGGGCGCGGTTACGAGCAGTACTTC.

This chain joins TRBV7-9 and TRBJ1-5; D is unresolved. Germline assignment: CDR1 SEHNR and CDR2 FQNEAQ (reference sequence). The CDR3 runs to 14 residues. Between the trimmed V and J ends, which lost 5 bases and 3 bases, there was a span of 11 bases. This CDR3 reads CASSPGPSNQPQHF. CDR3 coding DNA: TGTGCCAGCAGCCCGGGTCCGTCCAATCAGCCCCAGCATTTT.

This clone has a single count. The rearrangement joins TRBV6-6 to TRBJ1-4; TRBD1 aligns across 9 bases. The V gene end was trimmed by 6 bases and the J gene end by 7 bases; junction bases not matched to a gene: 6. The CDR3 is made up of 14 amino acids. Germline V gene lookup returns CDR1 MNHNY and CDR2 SVGAGI (reference sequence). In DNA, the CDR3 is TGTGCCAGCAGCAGAACAGGGGGCGGTGAAAAACTGTTTTTT. Protein sequence: CASSRTGGGEKLFF.

This clone was found once. The V call is TRBV7-3, the J call TRBJ2-3; maybe TRBD2 (7 bases). From germline, CDR1 is SGHTA and CDR2 FQGTGA. There are 15 residues in the CDR3. Trimming removed 0 bases at V and 4 bases at J, with 11 bases between. CDR3: CASSLTLGGPDTQYF. In DNA form, the CDR3 reads TGTGCCAGCAGCTTAACGTTGGGGGGGCCAGATACGCAGTATTTT.

The chain couples TRBV2 to TRBJ2-1, with 12 nucleotides matching TRBD2. V shed 6 bases, J shed 8 bases, and the junction held 14 bases outside the gene matches. The CDR3 runs to 17 residues. The germline V gene encodes CDR1 SNHLY and CDR2 FYNNEI. This chain's CDR3 is CASRRRTSGNLGDEQFF. The CDR3 region has the DNA TGTGCCAGCAGACGCCGGACTAGCGGGAATTTAGGCGATGAGCAGTTCTTC. The full variable domain, with the rest looked up from reference TRBV2 and TRBJ2-1, is EPEVTQTPSHQVTQMGQEVILRCVPISNHLYFYWYRQILGQKVEFLVSFYNNEISEKSEIFDDQFSVERPDGSNFTLKIRSTKLEDSAMYFCASRRRTSGNLGDEQFFGPGTRLTVL.

This clone has only a few counts. DNA for the CDR3: TGTGCCAGCAGCTCGGGGCAGGGGACAGATACGCAGTATTTT. Translated, it gives CASSSGQGTDTQYF. The rearrangement links TRBV7-2 to TRBJ2-3; D is perhaps TRBD1 (6 bases). The CDR3 extends over 14 amino acids. CDR1 and CDR2 (germline): SGHTA, FQGNSA. V was clipped by 4 bases and J by 3 bases, with 11 bases between them.

The genes are TRBV4-3 and TRBJ2-7, with TRBD1 matching over 8 bases. This CDR3 has 15 amino acids. From germline, CDR1 is LGHNA and CDR2 YSLEER. The V gene end was trimmed by 1 base and the J gene end by 5 bases; junction bases not matched to a gene: 7. This chain's CDR3 is CASSQATGGSHEQYF. The CDR3 DNA is TGCGCCAGCAGCCAAGCCACAGGGGGATCCCACGAGCAGTACTTC.

The V gene is TRBV2, the J gene TRBJ2-1, with TRBD2 matching over 8 bases. Germline lookup yields CDR1 SNHLY and CDR2 FYNNEI. The CDR3 is made up of 14 amino acids. V gave up 3 bases and J gave up 4 bases; unmatched junction bases: 2. Here the CDR3 DNA reads TGTGCCAGCAGTGACGGGGGGGGGTACAATGAGCAGTTCTTC. It is translated as CASSDGGGYNEQFF.

This clone was seen at least ten times. The CDR3 is CASSTPRDSNTDTQYF. The CDR3 DNA sequence: TGTGCCAGCAGTACCCCCCGGGACAGCAACACAGATACGCAGTATTTT. V is TRBV25-1 and J is TRBJ2-3; TRBD1 matches at 7 bases. Per germline, CDR1 MGHDK and CDR2 SYGVNS. After removal of 5 bases from V and 2 bases from J, the junction contained 10 bases not matched to a gene. CDR3 length equals 16 residues.

The V and J genes are TRBV2 and TRBJ1-1; D unclear. The CDR3 runs to 17 residues. CDR1 and CDR2 from the germline V gene are SNHLY and FYNNEI. The germline V and J ends were trimmed by 0 bases and 3 bases, with 17 bases remaining between them. The CDR3 DNA sequence: TGTGCCAGCAGTGAAGCGCTTGGGCAGTATTACTACACTGAAGCTTTCTTT. Protein: CASSEALGQYYYTEAFF. The variable domain in full, completed from reference TRBV2 and TRBJ1-1, reads EPEVTQTPSHQVTQMGQEVILRCVPISNHLYFYWYRQILGQKVEFLVSFYNNEISEKSEIFDDQFSVERPDGSNFTLKIRSTKLEDSAMYFCASSEALGQYYYTEAFFGQGTRLTVV.

J is TRBJ2-2 and V is TRBV11-2; TRBD2 might be the D (6 bases). The V end lost 2 bases, the J end lost 5 bases, and 18 bases lay between the germline ends. Germline-derived CDR1 and CDR2 are SGHAT and FQNNGV. This CDR3 region has 17 residues. As DNA, the CDR3 is TGTGCCAGCAGCTTATCTGTGGTTTCGGCGGGAACCGGGGAGCTGTTTTTT. Translated, it gives CASSLSVVSAGTGELFF.

This chain joins TRBV28 and TRBJ1-2; 7 bases fit TRBD1. V was clipped by 5 bases and J by 5 bases; unmatched bases: 11. CDR3 length: 15 residues. CDR1 is MDHEN and CDR2 is SYDVKM in the germline V gene. The CDR3, as DNA: TGTGCCAGCAGTCCCTTTGATCAGGGGGTGTATGGCTACACCTTC. Its translation: CASSPFDQGVYGYTF.